This passage covers 24 T cell receptor beta chains from one sample sequenced in a study of blood T cell repertoires in COVID-19. Clones were read by immunoSEQ multiplex PCR, and TCRdb kept only the in-frame ones, dropping some. This table has 35,000 to 45,000 clones, about 80% appearing once. The source material was peripheral blood. These receptors were taken from a man in his sixties or seventies with active or convalescent COVID-19.

The CDR3 DNA reads as TGTGCCTGGAGGGTGAGCGGGCTCCAAGAGACCCAGTACTTC. The encoded protein is CAWRVSGLQETQYF. The V gene is TRBV30, the J gene TRBJ2-5, with TRBD2 as a possible D gene (6 bases). V lost 3 bases, J lost 1 base, and 12 bases lay in between. The CDR3 covers 14 residues. Germline values: CDR1 GTSNPN, CDR2 SVGIG (reference sequence).

The chain uses TRBV28 and TRBJ2-7; D is perhaps TRBD2 (7 bases). The V and J ends lost 6 bases and 6 bases respectively, with 18 bases between them. The CDR3 runs to 14 residues. Per germline, CDR1 MDHEN and CDR2 SYDVKM. In DNA form, the CDR3 reads TGTGCCAGCAGACAAGGGGGGGCAGTCTCCGAGCAGTACTTC. This gives the protein CASRQGGAVSEQYF.

This clone was observed a few times. This chain links TRBV24-1 with TRBJ2-1; D remains ambiguous. Germline V gene lookup returns CDR1 KGHDR and CDR2 SFDVKD. CDR3 length: 11 amino acids. V gave up 6 bases and J gave up 7 bases, with 6 bases separating them. CDR3 in DNA: TGTGCCACCAGTCAGTGGAATGAGCAGTTCTTC. The encoded protein is CATSQWNEQFF.

The chain carries TRBV11-3 and TRBJ2-7; 11 bases are shared with TRBD2. After removal of 5 bases from V and 4 bases from J, the junction contained 7 bases not matched to a gene. The CDR3 contains 15 residues. Germline loops: CDR1 SGHNT, CDR2 YENEEA. CDR3 loop: CASSQNSGGAYEQYF. CDR3 bases: TGTGCCAGCAGCCAAAATAGCGGGGGGGCTTACGAGCAGTACTTC. Full variable domain (rest looked up from reference TRBV11-3 and TRBJ2-7): EAGVVQSPRYKIIEKKQPVAFWCNPISGHNTLYWYLQNLGQGPELLIRYENEEAVDDSQLPKDRFSAERLKGVDSTLKIQPAELGDSAVYLCASSQNSGGAYEQYFGPGTRLTVT.

V is TRBV19 and J is TRBJ1-5; D call uncertain. This CDR3 is built from 14 residues. Germline V CDR1 and CDR2: LNHDA, SQIVND (reference sequence). V lost 3 bases, J lost 3 bases, and 9 bases lay in between. The CDR3 loop is CASSITQDNQPQHF. The CDR3 DNA reads as TGTGCCAGTAGTATCACTCAAGACAATCAGCCCCAGCATTTT.

The genes are TRBV7-9 and TRBJ1-2; 10 nucleotides align to TRBD1. CDR1 SEHNR and CDR2 FQNEAQ come from the germline V gene (reference sequence). The CDR3 is 14 amino acids. V shed 4 bases and J 8 bases; nucleotides not matched to a gene: 7. The CDR3 loop reads CASSSRDRGEGYTF. The CDR3 bases are TGTGCCAGCAGCTCCCGGGACAGGGGTGAGGGCTACACCTTC.

The chain couples TRBV12-3 or TRBV12-4 to TRBJ1-5, with D perhaps TRBD1 (6 bases). The CDR3 is 12 residues long. With 8 bases removed from V and 3 bases from J, the gap between germline ends came to 8 bases. For the CDR3, the DNA is TGTGCCAGCCGACAGGCCAATCAGCCCCAGCATTTT. Translated, it gives CASRQANQPQHF.

The J gene is TRBJ2-3, the V gene TRBV7-5; TRBD2, the table's D call, was not compared with the DNA. TRBV7-5 is a pseudogene segment. There are 17 residues in the CDR3. The CDR3, as DNA: TGTGTCAGATCGAGGCGGACCCCGGGACTACCCACAGATACGCAGTATTTT. This encodes CVRSRRTPGLPTDTQYF.

The chain carries TRBV25-1 and TRBJ1-1; possible D gene TRBD1, 5 bases. CDR1 and CDR2 (germline): MGHDK, SYGVNS. V dropped 6 bases and J dropped 3 bases, with 20 bases sitting between them. The CDR3 has 16 residues. CDR3 in DNA: TGTGCCAGCAGCCAAGGGGCATGGGCGTCAGACACTGAAGCTTTCTTT. Translated: CASSQGAWASDTEAFF.

The chain carries TRBV3-1 (or the pseudogene TRBV3-2) and TRBJ2-5, with 9 bases identical to TRBD2. The J segment lost 3 bases and the V segment lost 5 bases, leaving 1 base of the junction unmatched. The CDR3 extends over 13 amino acids. Germline-derived CDR1 and CDR2 are LGHDT and YNNKEL (reference sequence). The CDR3 sequence: CASSKRGEETQYF. DNA of the CDR3: TGTGCCAGCAGCAAGCGGGGGGAAGAGACCCAGTACTTC.

This clone is medium-sized (0.01 to 0.1%). The rearrangement joins TRBV2 to TRBJ2-3; the match to TRBD2 covers 9 bases. Germline V CDR1 and CDR2: SNHLY, FYNNEI. Unmatched junction bases numbered 4, after V lost 1 base and J lost 5 bases. The CDR3 totals 15 residues. The CDR3 nucleotides read TGTGCCAGCAGTGAAGAGCGGGGGGCGGGAGATACGCAGTATTTT. It is translated as CASSEERGAGDTQYF.

The CDR3 nucleotides read TGTGCCAGCAGAGAAACAGGGGGCCTGAAAGATACGCAGTATTTT. Translation: CASRETGGLKDTQYF. The chain combines TRBV5-6 with TRBJ2-3; 9 nucleotides match TRBD1. J lost 5 bases, V lost 5 bases, and 9 bases had no gene match. The V gene's germline CDR1 is SGHDT and CDR2 YYEEEE. The CDR3 contains 15 residues.

The V call is TRBV2, the J call TRBJ1-2, with TRBD1 as a possible D gene (5 bases). The CDR3 has 11 residues. Trimming cost V 9 bases and J 4 bases, with 9 bases left between them. Germline V gene data show CDR1 as SNHLY and CDR2 as FYNNEI. CDR3 DNA sequence: TGTGCCAGTGGACACATCTATGGCTACACCTTC. Protein product: CASGHIYGYTF.

V usage is TRBV11-2 and J usage is TRBJ1-1, with no clear D. The CDR3 sequence is 13 residues long. V was pared by 8 bases and J by 2 bases, with 12 bases between. Germline lookup yields CDR1 SGHAT and CDR2 FQNNGV. DNA of the CDR3: TGTGCCAGCGGAGAGGCTGGCAACACTGAAGCTTTCTTT. Its translation is CASGEAGNTEAFF.

DNA for the CDR3: TGTGCCTGGAGTCCCGGACAAGACACTGAAGCTTTCTTT. This sequence encodes CAWSPGQDTEAFF. This chain joins TRBV30 and TRBJ1-1; D perhaps matches TRBD1 (5 bases). Trimming took off 2 bases at V and 3 bases at J, with 10 bases between the two ends. CDR1 is GTSNPN, CDR2 SVGIG, per germline (reference sequence). The CDR3 contains 13 residues. The variable domain in full, completed from reference TRBV30 and TRBJ1-1, reads SQTIHQWPATLVQPVGSPLSLECTVEGTSNPNLYWYRQAAGRGLQLLFYSVGIGQISSEVPQNLSASRPQDRQFILSSKKLLLSDSGFYLCAWSPGQDTEAFFGQGTRLTVV.

This chain links TRBV25-1 with TRBJ1-2; unclear D gene. Germline loops: CDR1 MGHDK, CDR2 SYGVNS. This CDR3 has 15 amino acids. V lost 2 bases and J lost 9, with 19 bases in between. The CDR3 is CASSEVVAGWKSYTF. The CDR3 nucleotides read TGTGCCAGCAGTGAAGTGGTCGCGGGATGGAAGAGCTACACCTTC.

This clone was seen once. V gene TRBV27 combines with J gene TRBJ2-2, with D tentatively TRBD2 (6 bases). Per the germline V gene, CDR1 is MNHEY and CDR2 is SMNVEV (reference sequence). With 6 bases removed from V and 2 bases from J, the gap between germline ends came to 7 bases. This CDR3 is 13 amino acids long. The CDR3 spells CASREGNTGELFF. DNA for the CDR3: TGTGCCAGCAGGGAGGGTAACACCGGGGAGCTGTTTTTT.

The chain uses TRBV24-1 and TRBJ2-3; 13 bases align to TRBD2. Trimming removed 4 bases from V and 8 bases from J; junction bases left unmatched: 11. The CDR3 sequence is 17 residues long. Germline assignment: CDR1 KGHDR and CDR2 SFDVKD. CDR3 bases: TGTGCCACCAGTGACCCCGGGACTAGCGGGGTGAGGAGTACGCAGTATTTT. It is translated as CATSDPGTSGVRSTQYF.

The chain uses TRBV6-1 and TRBJ1-1, with D unresolved. The V and J ends lost 2 bases and 5 bases respectively, with 15 bases between them. The CDR3 has 15 amino acids. Germline CDR1 is MNHNS and CDR2 is SASEGT. The CDR3 sequence: CASSESYSAGTEAFF. The CDR3 bases are TGTGCCAGCAGTGAATCTTACTCCGCGGGGACTGAAGCTTTCTTT.

The V gene is TRBV29-1, the J gene TRBJ1-6; 9 bases align to TRBD1. Germline CDR1 reads SQVTM; CDR2 reads ANQGSEA. Trimming cost V 6 bases and J 5 bases; bases outside gene matches: 11. The CDR3 spans 16 residues. The CDR3 region has the DNA TGCAGCGTGACCCTGGAGACAGGGGGTCATAATTCACCCCTCCACTTT. Its protein product is CSVTLETGGHNSPLHF.

This clone appeared a single time. Since the CDR3 does not end with the conserved phenylalanine or tryptophan, this likely comes from a read error. Because the CDR3's place on the DNA is in doubt, the DNA is left out and the CDR3 is given as listed by TCRdb. The V call is TRBV2, the J call TRBJ2-3; the tabulated D call, TRBD1, remains unverified against the DNA. The CDR3 sequence runs 23 residues, both termini included. Germline V gene sequence: CDR1 SNHLY, CDR2 FYNNEI. CDR3 protein: CASKLEQATSELNFVFGSPVFLL.

The CDR3 is CASSMDRYNSPLHF. The CDR3 DNA reads as TGTGCCAGCAGTATGGACAGATATAATTCACCCCTCCACTTT. This chain uses TRBV11-2 with TRBJ1-6, with a possible D match to TRBD1 (6 bases). CDR1 and CDR2 from the germline V gene are SGHAT and FQNNGV. The CDR3 is 14 residues long. Trimming removed 6 bases at V and 4 bases at J, with 10 bases between. Complete variable domain (other parts from reference TRBV11-2 and TRBJ1-6): EAGVAQSPRYKIIEKRQSVAFWCNPISGHATLYWYQQILGQGPKLLIQFQNNGVVDDSQLPKDRFSAERLKGVDSTLKIQPAKLEDSAVYLCASSMDRYNSPLHFGNGTRLTVT.

This clone was observed once. V and J are TRBV28 and TRBJ1-1; maybe TRBD1 (5 bases). Germline CDR1 and CDR2: MDHEN and SYDVKM. V dropped 4 bases and J dropped 4 bases, with 19 bases sitting between them. CDR3 size: 16 residues. The CDR3 reads CASSSSGSPGGTEAFF. The CDR3 DNA follows: TGTGCCAGCAGTTCGAGCGGTTCTCCGGGGGGCACTGAAGCTTTCTTT.

This clone showed up many times. J is TRBJ2-5 and V is TRBV2; D is possibly TRBD1 (5 bases). Germline assignment: CDR1 SNHLY and CDR2 FYNNEI. This CDR3 region has 13 residues. Trimming shortened V by 7 bases and J by 1 base, and 10 bases separated the two germline ends. CDR3 loop: CASNRKPQETQYF. In DNA, the CDR3 is TGTGCCAGCAACAGGAAACCCCAAGAGACCCAGTACTTC.